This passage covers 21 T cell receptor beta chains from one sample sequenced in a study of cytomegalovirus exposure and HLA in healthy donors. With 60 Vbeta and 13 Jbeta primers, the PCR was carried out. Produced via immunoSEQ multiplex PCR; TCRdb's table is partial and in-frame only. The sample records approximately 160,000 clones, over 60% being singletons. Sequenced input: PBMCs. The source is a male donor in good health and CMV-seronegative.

The CDR3 sequence is CASSQFGTGVSYEQYF. The CDR3, as DNA: TGTGCCAGCAGCCAATTCGGGACAGGGGTATCCTACGAGCAGTACTTC. The V call is TRBV14, the J call TRBJ2-7; 10 bases map to TRBD1. Trimming cost V 2 bases and J 1 base; bases outside gene matches: 5. Germline V gene data show CDR1 as SGHDN and CDR2 as FVKESK. The CDR3 covers 16 residues.

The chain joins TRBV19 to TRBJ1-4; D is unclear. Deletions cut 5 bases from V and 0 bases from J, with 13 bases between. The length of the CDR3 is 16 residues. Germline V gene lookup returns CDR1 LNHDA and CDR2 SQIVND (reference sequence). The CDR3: CASSVDLVATNEKLFF. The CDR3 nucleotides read TGTGCCAGTAGTGTCGACTTGGTCGCAACTAATGAAAAACTGTTTTTT.

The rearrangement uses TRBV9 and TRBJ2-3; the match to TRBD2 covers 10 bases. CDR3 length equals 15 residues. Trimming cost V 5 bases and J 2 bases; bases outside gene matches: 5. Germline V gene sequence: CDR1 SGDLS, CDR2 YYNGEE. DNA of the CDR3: TGTGCCAGCAGTGGGGGGACTAGCGACACAGATACGCAGTATTTT. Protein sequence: CASSGGTSDTDTQYF.

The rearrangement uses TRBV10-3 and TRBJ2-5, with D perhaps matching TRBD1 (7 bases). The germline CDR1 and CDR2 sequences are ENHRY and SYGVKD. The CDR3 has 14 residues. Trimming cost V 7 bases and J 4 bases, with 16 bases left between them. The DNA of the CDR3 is TGTGCCATCATGGACGGGCAGGGGGGAGAGACCCAGTACTTC. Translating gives CAIMDGQGGETQYF.

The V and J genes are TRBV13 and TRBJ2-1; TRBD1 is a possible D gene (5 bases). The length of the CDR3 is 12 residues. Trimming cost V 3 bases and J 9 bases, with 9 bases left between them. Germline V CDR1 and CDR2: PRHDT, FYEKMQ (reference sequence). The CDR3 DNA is TGTGCCAGCAGCTTCATGGGGCCTGAGCAGTTCTTC. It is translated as CASSFMGPEQFF. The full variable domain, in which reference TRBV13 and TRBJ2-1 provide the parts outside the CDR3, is AAGVIQSPRHLIKEKRETATLKCYPIPRHDTVYWYQQGPGQDPQFLISFYEKMQSDKGSIPDRFSAQQFSDYHSELNMSSLELGDSALYFCASSFMGPEQFFGPGTRLTVL.

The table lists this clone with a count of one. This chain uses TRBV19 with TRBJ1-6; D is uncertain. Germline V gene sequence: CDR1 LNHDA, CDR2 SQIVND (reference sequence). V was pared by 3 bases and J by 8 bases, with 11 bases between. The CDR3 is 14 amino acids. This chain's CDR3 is CASSIAREDSPLHF. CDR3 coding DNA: TGTGCCAGTAGTATTGCCCGAGAGGATTCACCCCTCCACTTT.

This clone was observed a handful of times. CDR3 sequence (DNA): TGTGCCAGCAGCCAAGCCGGTCGCTACACCTTC. Its protein is CASSQAGRYTF. The V call is TRBV14, the J call TRBJ1-2; D is unresolved. Germline V CDR1 and CDR2: SGHDN, FVKESK. The ends were cut back, 1 base at V and 9 bases at J, with 6 bases in the middle. The CDR3 contains 11 residues.

DNA of the CDR3: TGTGCCAGCAGCGTCTCCGATCGGGTCTACAATGAGCAGTTCTTC. It encodes CASSVSDRVYNEQFF. The chain employs TRBV7-9 and TRBJ2-1; unclear D gene. Germline V gene lookup returns CDR1 SEHNR and CDR2 FQNEAQ (reference sequence). The V end was cut by 5 bases, the J end by 3 bases, with 14 bases between. The CDR3 runs to 15 residues.

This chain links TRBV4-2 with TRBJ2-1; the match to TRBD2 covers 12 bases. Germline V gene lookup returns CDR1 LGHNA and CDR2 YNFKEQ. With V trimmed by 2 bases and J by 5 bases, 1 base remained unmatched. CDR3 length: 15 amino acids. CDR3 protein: CASSQRLAGDNEQFF. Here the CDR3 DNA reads TGTGCCAGCAGCCAACGACTAGCGGGAGACAATGAGCAGTTCTTC.

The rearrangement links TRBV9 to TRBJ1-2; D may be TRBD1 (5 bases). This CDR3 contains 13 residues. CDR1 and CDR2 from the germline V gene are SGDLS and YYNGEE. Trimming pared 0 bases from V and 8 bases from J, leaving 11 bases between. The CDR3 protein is CASSVAEGVGYTF. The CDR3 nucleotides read TGTGCCAGCAGCGTAGCAGAAGGGGTGGGCTACACCTTC.

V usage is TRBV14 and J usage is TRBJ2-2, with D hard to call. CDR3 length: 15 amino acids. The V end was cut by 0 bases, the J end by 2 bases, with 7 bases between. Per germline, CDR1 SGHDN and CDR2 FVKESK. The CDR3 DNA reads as TGTGCCAGCAGCCAAGATGGCAGAAACACCGGGGAGCTGTTTTTT. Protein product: CASSQDGRNTGELFF.

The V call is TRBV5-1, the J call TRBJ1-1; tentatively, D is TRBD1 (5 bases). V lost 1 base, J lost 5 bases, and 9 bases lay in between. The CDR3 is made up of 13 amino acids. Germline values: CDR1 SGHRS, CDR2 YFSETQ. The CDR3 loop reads CASSLLGGTEAFF. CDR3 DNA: TGCGCCAGCAGCTTGTTGGGGGGGACTGAAGCTTTCTTT.

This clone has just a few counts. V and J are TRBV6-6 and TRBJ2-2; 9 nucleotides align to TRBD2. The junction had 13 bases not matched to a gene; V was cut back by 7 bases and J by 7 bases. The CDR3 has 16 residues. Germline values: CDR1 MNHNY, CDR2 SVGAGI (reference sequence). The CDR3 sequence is CASTFMRGGVVGELFF. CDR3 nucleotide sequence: TGTGCCAGCACCTTCATGCGGGGGGGGGTGGTCGGGGAGCTGTTTTTT.

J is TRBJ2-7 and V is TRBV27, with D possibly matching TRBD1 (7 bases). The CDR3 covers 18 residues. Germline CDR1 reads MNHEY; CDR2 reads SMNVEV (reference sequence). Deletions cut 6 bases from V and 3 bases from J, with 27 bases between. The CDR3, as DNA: TGTGCCAGCAGAGGAGGGGGACAGCCCTCTCATCTCTTCTACGAGCAGTACTTC. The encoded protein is CASRGGGQPSHLFYEQYF.

The CDR3 DNA reads TGTGCCAGTAGTATGTTGGAGGGTGAAGCTTTCTTT. This gives the protein CASSMLEGEAFF. V is TRBV19 and J is TRBJ1-1, with no clear D. Germline V CDR1 and CDR2: LNHDA, SQIVND (reference sequence). The CDR3 loop spans 12 amino acids. Trimming cost V 3 bases and J 7 bases, with 9 bases left between them.

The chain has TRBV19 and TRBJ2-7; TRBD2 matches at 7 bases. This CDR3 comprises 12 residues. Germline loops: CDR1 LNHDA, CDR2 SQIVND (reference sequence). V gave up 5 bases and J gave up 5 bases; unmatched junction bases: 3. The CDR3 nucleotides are TGTGCCAGTAGTCTGGGGGGGGACGAGCAGTACTTC. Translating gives CASSLGGDEQYF.

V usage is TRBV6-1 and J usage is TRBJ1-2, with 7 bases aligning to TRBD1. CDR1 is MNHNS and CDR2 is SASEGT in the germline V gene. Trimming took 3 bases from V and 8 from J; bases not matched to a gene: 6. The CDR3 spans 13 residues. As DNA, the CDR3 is TGTGCCAGCAGTGAGAAGACAGGGCTAGGCTACACCTTC. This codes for CASSEKTGLGYTF.

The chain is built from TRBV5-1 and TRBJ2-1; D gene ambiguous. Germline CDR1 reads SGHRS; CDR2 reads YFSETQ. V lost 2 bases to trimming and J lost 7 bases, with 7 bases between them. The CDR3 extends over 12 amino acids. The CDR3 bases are TGCGCCAGCAGCTTCTCGAGGAATGAGCAGTTCTTC. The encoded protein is CASSFSRNEQFF. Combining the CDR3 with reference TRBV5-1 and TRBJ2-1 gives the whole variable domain KAGVTQTPRYLIKTRGQQVTLSCSPISGHRSVSWYQQTPGQGLQFLFEYFSETQRNKGNFPGRFSGRQFSNSRSEMNVSTLELGDSALYLCASSFSRNEQFFGPGTRLTVL.

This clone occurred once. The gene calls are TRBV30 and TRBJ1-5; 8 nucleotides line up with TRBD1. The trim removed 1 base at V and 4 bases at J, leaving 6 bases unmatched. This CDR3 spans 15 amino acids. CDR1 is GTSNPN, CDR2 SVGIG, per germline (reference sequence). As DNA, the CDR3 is TGTGCCTGGAGTGGGGGACAGGTCAAGAATCAGCCCCAGCATTTT. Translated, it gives CAWSGGQVKNQPQHF.

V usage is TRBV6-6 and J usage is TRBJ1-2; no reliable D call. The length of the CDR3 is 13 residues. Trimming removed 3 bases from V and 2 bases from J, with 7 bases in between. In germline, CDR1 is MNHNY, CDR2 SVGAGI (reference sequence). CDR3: CASSYEGNYGYTF. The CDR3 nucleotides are TGTGCCAGCAGTTATGAGGGCAACTATGGCTACACCTTC.

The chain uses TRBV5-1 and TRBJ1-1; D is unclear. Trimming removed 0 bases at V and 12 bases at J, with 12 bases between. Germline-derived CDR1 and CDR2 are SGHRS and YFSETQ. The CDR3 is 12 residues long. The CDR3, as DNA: TGCGCCAGCAGCTTGGTGGGCGGCGGGCCTTTCTTT. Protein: CASSLVGGGPFF.